Each of the 27 T cell receptor beta chains below was sequenced from the same sample in a study of blood T cell repertoires in COVID-19. The protocol was immunoSEQ multiplex PCR, while the TCRdb copy is restricted to in-frame clones and leaves out a portion. Of about 240,000 clones detected, about 80% appear once; the ten largest clones hold roughly 9.6%. The sequencing sample was made of peripheral blood. These receptors were taken from a woman older than 75 with acute or convalescent COVID-19.

V usage is TRBV7-2 and J usage is TRBJ1-5; TRBD1 matches 7 bases. V shed 5 bases and J 2 bases; nucleotides not matched to a gene: 9. The CDR3 is 16 residues long. Germline assignment: CDR1 SGHTA and CDR2 FQGNSA. As DNA, the CDR3 is TGTGCCAGCAGCACGGACAGGCCGAGGGGCAATCAGCCCCAGCATTTT. Protein sequence: CASSTDRPRGNQPQHF.

This chain connects TRBV2 to TRBJ1-5; D call uncertain. The CDR3 has 17 amino acids. Trimming stripped 7 bases from V and 3 bases from J, with 22 bases between. Germline CDR1 and CDR2: SNHLY and FYNNEI. This chain's CDR3 is CASTASPGAKPNQPQHF. CDR3 bases: TGTGCCAGCACCGCCAGTCCGGGAGCGAAACCCAATCAGCCCCAGCATTTT.

The chain joins TRBV7-2 to TRBJ2-1; TRBD2 matches at 9 bases. The germline V gene has CDR1 SGHTA and CDR2 FQGNSA. The CDR3 covers 14 residues. The V gene end was trimmed by 6 bases and the J gene end by 6 bases; junction bases not matched to a gene: 6. The CDR3 nucleotides are TGTGCCAGCAGACGGGCGGGGGGGGCCAATGAGCAGTTCTTC. This codes for CASRRAGGANEQFF.

The V and J genes are TRBV5-1 and TRBJ1-1, with TRBD1 matching 8 bases. V lost 4 bases to trimming and J lost 1 base; unmatched junction nucleotides: 6. This CDR3 is built from 15 residues. The V gene's germline CDR1 is SGHRS and CDR2 YFSETQ. CDR3 coding DNA: TGCGCCAGCAGCCCAGTGACAGGGGCGAACACTGAAGCTTTCTTT. This codes for CASSPVTGANTEAFF.

The chain uses TRBV6-2 or TRBV6-3 and TRBJ2-7; tentative D call: TRBD2 (6 bases). CDR3 length: 13 residues. V was shortened by 3 bases and J by 3 bases, with 9 bases between the two germline ends. The germline V gene has CDR1 MNHEY and CDR2 SVGEGT. The CDR3 DNA reads TGTGCCAGCAGTTATAGGCGGGGCTACGAGCAGTACTTC. Protein sequence: CASSYRRGYEQYF.

This clone occurred once. The rearrangement uses TRBV14 and TRBJ2-7, with 9 bases lining up with TRBD2. Germline CDR1 and CDR2: SGHDN and FVKESK. The J segment lost 2 bases and the V segment lost 4 bases, leaving 6 bases of the junction unmatched. CDR3 length: 15 amino acids. The CDR3 sequence is CASSPLVAGAYEQYF. DNA of the CDR3: TGTGCCAGCAGCCCCCTTGTAGCGGGGGCCTACGAGCAGTACTTC.

This chain joins TRBV11-2 and TRBJ2-7; TRBD1 is a possible D gene (6 bases). The ends were cut back, 0 bases at V and 1 base at J, with 22 bases in the middle. The CDR3 extends over 19 amino acids. CDR1 SGHAT and CDR2 FQNNGV come from the germline V gene. The CDR3 nucleotides read TGTGCCAGCAGCTTAGAGGCAGGGGCGCGCGGCCGAACTTCCTACGAGCAGTACTTC. It encodes CASSLEAGARGRTSYEQYF.

The genes are TRBV19 and TRBJ1-3; possibly TRBD1 for D (5 bases). Trimming pared 5 bases from V and 4 bases from J, leaving 12 bases between. The length of the CDR3 is 14 residues. Germline lookup yields CDR1 LNHDA and CDR2 SQIVND (reference sequence). In nucleotides, the CDR3 is TGTGCCAGTAGTCATAGGGGATCCGGAAACACCATATATTTT. This translates into CASSHRGSGNTIYF.

V usage is TRBV19 and J usage is TRBJ1-4; unclear D gene. Germline assignment: CDR1 LNHDA and CDR2 SQIVND (reference sequence). V lost 8 bases and J lost 8, with 15 bases in between. The CDR3 runs to 13 residues. The CDR3 sequence: CASQRTGGEKLFF. The CDR3 DNA reads as TGTGCCAGTCAGCGGACGGGAGGAGAAAAACTGTTTTTT.

This clone has ten or more counts. V is TRBV28 and J is TRBJ1-1, with TRBD1 identical over 8 bases. CDR1 MDHEN and CDR2 SYDVKM come from the germline V gene. The V segment lost 6 bases and the J segment 0 bases; nucleotides outside the gene matches: 3. The CDR3 is 14 amino acids. CDR3 nucleotides: TGTGCCAGCAGGAGACAGGGGATGAACACTGAAGCTTTCTTT. Protein sequence: CASRRQGMNTEAFF.

This rearrangement joins TRBV7-9 to TRBJ1-4; 9 bases line up with TRBD1. V lost 3 bases to trimming and J lost 7 bases; unmatched junction nucleotides: 9. The CDR3 runs 16 residues. Per the germline V gene, CDR1 is SEHNR and CDR2 is FQNEAQ (reference sequence). The chain's CDR3 is CASSFNLGTGFEKLFF. The CDR3, as DNA: TGTGCCAGCAGCTTTAACCTCGGGACAGGGTTTGAAAAACTGTTTTTT.

The chain combines TRBV5-1 with TRBJ2-1; 7 bases are a match to TRBD1. The germline V gene has CDR1 SGHRS and CDR2 YFSETQ. With V trimmed by 2 bases and J by 8 bases, 10 bases remained unmatched. This CDR3 region has 15 residues. This CDR3 is CASSFELQGSHEQFF. In DNA form, the CDR3 reads TGCGCCAGCAGCTTTGAGTTACAGGGGTCCCATGAGCAGTTCTTC. Complete variable domain (other parts from reference TRBV5-1 and TRBJ2-1): KAGVTQTPRYLIKTRGQQVTLSCSPISGHRSVSWYQQTPGQGLQFLFEYFSETQRNKGNFPGRFSGRQFSNSRSEMNVSTLELGDSALYLCASSFELQGSHEQFFGPGTRLTVL.

The CDR3 is CASSWGQGSYEQYF. DNA of the CDR3: TGTGCCAGCAGTTGGGGACAGGGGTCCTACGAGCAGTACTTC. This sequence joins TRBV28 and TRBJ2-7; 10 positions match TRBD1. Germline lookup yields CDR1 MDHEN and CDR2 SYDVKM. V trimming: 4 bases; J trimming: 1 base; junction bases outside the gene matches: 1. The CDR3 contains 14 residues.

The genes are TRBV2 and TRBJ2-2, with 12 bases that match TRBD1. The germline CDR1 and CDR2 sequences are SNHLY and FYNNEI. The CDR3 is 17 residues long. The trim removed 6 bases at V and 4 bases at J, leaving 9 bases unmatched. CDR3 protein: CASSPGTGGESTGELFF. DNA for the CDR3: TGTGCCAGCAGCCCCGGGACAGGGGGCGAGAGCACCGGGGAGCTGTTTTTT.

The V and J genes are TRBV19 and TRBJ1-5; D uncertain. Trimming took off 3 bases at V and 6 bases at J, with 12 bases between the two ends. CDR1 LNHDA and CDR2 SQIVND come from the germline V gene (reference sequence). The CDR3 is made up of 14 amino acids. CDR3 coding DNA: TGTGCCAGTAGTATCACGGGAGGACCTCAGCCCCAGCATTTT. This gives the protein CASSITGGPQPQHF.

Worth noting for this clone: Relative to the germline gene, one junction end is altered; a read error may explain this. The rearrangement links TRBV6-1 to TRBJ1-1; 7 bases match TRBD1. CDR1 MNHNS and CDR2 SASEGT come from the germline V gene. This CDR3 region has 13 residues. The CDR3 sequence is CASTEEYRGEAFF. CDR3 coding DNA: TGTGCCAGCACTGAAGAGTACAGGGGTGAAGCTTTCTTT.

J is TRBJ1-5 and V is TRBV12-3 or TRBV12-4; D not certain. V lost 6 bases and J 4 bases, leaving 10 bases between the germline ends. The CDR3 has 13 residues. CDR3 bases: TGTGCCAGCAGATCGGGAGGGAATCAGCCCCAGCATTTT. Its protein product is CASRSGGNQPQHF.

This rearrangement joins TRBV13 to TRBJ1-1; D is possibly TRBD1 (6 bases). CDR1 is PRHDT and CDR2 is FYEKMQ in the germline V gene (reference sequence). V lost 0 bases, J lost 4 bases, and 15 bases lay in between. This CDR3 is built from 16 residues. The DNA of the CDR3 is TGTGCCAGCAGCTTAGGGGGGGCGTATCGGGGCACTGAAGCTTTCTTT. Protein product: CASSLGGAYRGTEAFF.

The chain couples TRBV9 to TRBJ1-3; D is unclear. The CDR3 covers 15 residues. Trimming removed 0 bases at V and 3 bases at J, with 10 bases between. The germline V gene has CDR1 SGDLS and CDR2 YYNGEE. The CDR3 is CASSVGREGGNTIYF. The CDR3 DNA sequence: TGTGCCAGCAGCGTAGGAAGGGAGGGTGGAAACACCATATATTTT.

This clone showed up many times. V is TRBV7-9 and J is TRBJ2-1; 8 nucleotides align to TRBD2. CDR3 length: 16 residues. V shed 1 base, J shed 3 bases, and the junction held 5 bases outside the gene matches. Germline-derived CDR1 and CDR2 are SEHNR and FQNEAQ (reference sequence). Written as DNA, the CDR3 is TGTGCCAGCAGCTTAGATCGGGGGGGTTACTACAATGAGCAGTTCTTC. Translating gives CASSLDRGGYYNEQFF.

CDR3 DNA: TGTGCCAGCAGCCCCAACGAGCGCAATCAGCCCCAGCATTTT. Translation gives CASSPNERNQPQHF. This chain joins TRBV3-1 (or the pseudogene TRBV3-2) and TRBJ1-5; D uncertain. V lost 4 bases to trimming and J lost 2 bases, with 9 bases between them. This CDR3 is 14 amino acids long. From germline, CDR1 is LGHDT and CDR2 YNNKEL (reference sequence).

The chain recombines TRBV5-1 with TRBJ1-1; unclear D gene. Trimming removed 3 bases from V and 3 bases from J, with 9 bases in between. There are 13 residues in the CDR3. CDR1 SGHRS and CDR2 YFSETQ come from the germline V gene. CDR3 nucleotides: TGCGCCAGCAGCTCCCAGGTGGACACTGAAGCTTTCTTT. Translation gives CASSSQVDTEAFF. The complete variable domain, with remaining parts taken from reference TRBV5-1 and TRBJ1-1, reads KAGVTQTPRYLIKTRGQQVTLSCSPISGHRSVSWYQQTPGQGLQFLFEYFSETQRNKGNFPGRFSGRQFSNSRSEMNVSTLELGDSALYLCASSSQVDTEAFFGQGTRLTVV.

The V call is TRBV28, the J call TRBJ1-2, with TRBD1 identical over 8 bases. Germline V gene data show CDR1 as MDHEN and CDR2 as SYDVKM. With 2 bases clipped from V and 2 bases from J, the junction kept 4 bases outside the gene matches. The CDR3 runs to 15 residues. Here the CDR3 DNA reads TGTGCCAGCAGTTTACCCAGGGGGCGCAACTATGGCTACACCTTC. Protein product: CASSLPRGRNYGYTF.

In regard to this clone: Different DNA sequences within this sample yield the same CDR3. V and J are TRBV12-3 or TRBV12-4 and TRBJ2-5; maybe TRBD1 (5 bases). The CDR3 has 12 residues. V lost 2 bases, J lost 4 bases, and 5 bases lay in between. The CDR3 region has the DNA TGTGCCAGCAGTTTAAGGGGAGAGACCCAGTACTTC. Translation gives CASSLRGETQYF.

The V gene is TRBV19, the J gene TRBJ2-5; 7 nucleotides line up with TRBD1. Trimming at V came to 10 bases and at J to 7 bases, leaving 6 bases not matched to a gene. CDR1 is LNHDA, CDR2 SQIVND, per germline (reference sequence). The CDR3 has 11 amino acids. CDR3: CATRQGWTQYF. CDR3 nucleotides: TGTGCCACCCGACAGGGATGGACCCAGTACTTC.

This clone was detected only once. The chain has TRBV2 and TRBJ1-3, with 7 bases identical to TRBD1. Germline V gives CDR1 SNHLY, CDR2 FYNNEI. V lost 8 bases and J lost 4; bases outside the gene matches: 11. This CDR3 is 15 amino acids long. DNA of the CDR3: TGTGCCAGCCGGAGAGGGGGCGCTTACGGAAACACCATATATTTT. Translated, it gives CASRRGGAYGNTIYF.

This chain uses TRBV7-9 with TRBJ1-1; TRBD1 agrees at 9 bases. The ends lost 4 bases at V and 6 bases at J; junction bases unmatched: 12. Per germline, CDR1 SEHNR and CDR2 FQNEAQ (reference sequence). This CDR3 has 16 residues. The CDR3 protein is CASSSGTGIRASEAFF. The CDR3 DNA reads as TGTGCCAGCAGCTCCGGGACAGGGATTCGGGCATCTGAAGCTTTCTTT. Filled out from reference TRBV7-9 and TRBJ1-1, the complete variable domain reads DTGVSQNPRHKITKRGQNVTFRCDPISEHNRLYWYRQTLGQGPEFLTYFQNEAQLEKSRLLSDRFSAERPKGSFSTLEIQRTEQGDSAMYLCASSSGTGIRASEAFFGQGTRLTVV.